Listed here are 26 T cell receptor beta chains from one sample, sequenced in a study of blood T cell repertoires in COVID-19. The assay was immunoSEQ multiplex PCR, and TCRdb's table has in-frame clones only and misses some. The table records some 160,000 clones, about 86% of them present only once. Sequences were obtained from peripheral blood. Receptors originate from a woman in her 70s who had recovered from COVID-19.

The rearrangement links TRBV11-2 to TRBJ2-1; D not resolved. The V gene's germline CDR1 is SGHAT and CDR2 FQNNGV. The CDR3 is 12 residues long. With 5 bases removed from V and 9 bases from J, the gap between germline ends came to 11 bases. The CDR3 DNA follows: TGTGCCAGCAGCCCCGCCCCGGGTGAGCAGTTCTTC. Amino acid sequence: CASSPAPGEQFF.

The genes are TRBV9 and TRBJ2-2; D possibly corresponds to TRBD2 (6 bases). The CDR3 loop spans 14 amino acids. Germline CDR1 reads SGDLS; CDR2 reads YYNGEE. V was cut by 7 bases and J by 0 bases, with 10 bases left in between. The CDR3 sequence is CASAGRTNTGELFF. The CDR3 DNA reads as TGTGCCAGCGCGGGACGGACGAACACCGGGGAGCTGTTTTTT.

The V gene is TRBV19, the J gene TRBJ1-2; D is undetermined. Looked up from germline, CDR1 is LNHDA and CDR2 is SQIVND (reference sequence). Between the trimmed V and J ends, which lost 5 bases and 2 bases, there was a span of 12 bases. The CDR3 covers 14 residues. The CDR3 loop is CASSPWEDNYGYTF. The CDR3 DNA follows: TGTGCCAGTAGTCCCTGGGAGGACAACTATGGCTACACCTTC.

This chain links TRBV6-6 with TRBJ1-2, with TRBD1 matching over 8 bases. V lost 7 bases, J lost 11 bases, and 6 bases stayed unmatched. The germline CDR1 and CDR2 sequences are MNHNY and SVGAGI (reference sequence). The length of the CDR3 is 11 residues. CDR3 nucleotides: TGTGCCAGCACGACAGGGGTCAATTACACCTTC. This codes for CASTTGVNYTF.

V is TRBV9 and J is TRBJ1-1, with D unclear. V was trimmed by 4 bases and J by 3 bases, leaving 10 bases between them. CDR3 size: 13 residues. Germline values: CDR1 SGDLS, CDR2 YYNGEE. This CDR3 reads CASSQHQDTEAFF. The CDR3 region has the DNA TGTGCCAGCAGCCAACATCAAGACACTGAAGCTTTCTTT.

This clone was seen a few times. The chain links TRBV19 to TRBJ1-4; TRBD1 agrees at 8 bases. V shed 6 bases and J 7 bases; nucleotides not matched to a gene: 7. Germline CDR1 and CDR2: LNHDA and SQIVND (reference sequence). There are 14 residues in the CDR3. CDR3 in DNA: TGTGCCAGTAGCCCAGGGGGCTCGGGTGAAAAACTGTTTTTT. Encoded protein: CASSPGGSGEKLFF.

The chain links TRBV11-1 to TRBJ1-1; D not resolved. Between the trimmed V and J ends, which lost 5 bases and 7 bases, there was a span of 20 bases. This CDR3 has 15 residues. Germline CDR1 SGHAT, CDR2 FQDESV (reference sequence). Here the CDR3 reads CASSRPQRAPVEAFF. DNA for the CDR3: TGTGCCAGCAGCCGACCCCAGCGGGCGCCGGTTGAAGCTTTCTTT. Combining the CDR3 with reference TRBV11-1 and TRBJ1-1 gives the whole variable domain EAEVAQSPRYKITEKSQAVAFWCDPISGHATLYWYRQILGQGPELLVQFQDESVVDDSQLPKDRFSAERLKGVDSTLKIQPAELGDSAMYLCASSRPQRAPVEAFFGQGTRLTVV.

The chain recombines TRBV7-9 with TRBJ2-4, with 9 bases that match TRBD1. V shed 0 bases, J shed 0 bases, and the junction held 0 bases outside the gene matches. Germline V gives CDR1 SEHNR, CDR2 FQNEAQ (reference sequence). This CDR3 comprises 16 residues. In nucleotides, the CDR3 is TGTGCCAGCAGCTTAGCGGGACAGGGAGCCAAAAACATTCAGTACTTC. It specifies CASSLAGQGAKNIQYF.

The rearrangement uses TRBV12-3 or TRBV12-4 and TRBJ1-1; D unresolved. CDR3 length equals 13 residues. Trimming stripped 6 bases from V and 5 bases from J, with 13 bases between. For the CDR3, the DNA is TGTGCCAGCAGCCCCAAATCGGGAACTGAAGCTTTCTTT. It encodes CASSPKSGTEAFF.

This chain uses TRBV6-6 with TRBJ1-2; a possible D gene is TRBD1 (6 bases). Germline V gene data show CDR1 as MNHNY and CDR2 as SVGAGI (reference sequence). The CDR3 is 14 residues long. V was trimmed by 4 bases and J by 8 bases, leaving 17 bases between them. CDR3 sequence (DNA): TGTGCCAGCAGTTCGGCAGGGGCGGGGGGAGGCTACACCTTC. Its translation: CASSSAGAGGGYTF.

The rearrangement uses TRBV30 and TRBJ2-3; TRBD1 is a possible D gene (6 bases). CDR3 size: 14 residues. The V gene's germline CDR1 is GTSNPN and CDR2 SVGIG (reference sequence). Deletions cut 8 bases from V and 1 base from J, with 16 bases between. The CDR3 reads CAGRQVPGTDTQYF. The DNA for the CDR3 is TGTGCCGGACGACAGGTCCCCGGCACAGATACGCAGTATTTT.

A few counts support this clone. The gene calls are TRBV7-2 and TRBJ2-7; 7 bases are shared with TRBD2. This CDR3 region has 16 residues. The germline gives CDR1 SGHTA, CDR2 FQGNSA. V shed 3 bases and J 4 bases; nucleotides not matched to a gene: 12. The CDR3 region has the DNA TGTGCCAGCAGCTTTTTTTCCGCTAGCGGAGGGTACGAGCAGTACTTC. The encoded protein is CASSFFSASGGYEQYF.

This clone was seen only a few times. The chain recombines TRBV4-3 with TRBJ1-1; D is ambiguous. This CDR3 is 15 amino acids long. V dropped 2 bases and J dropped 1 base, with 11 bases sitting between them. Germline V gene lookup returns CDR1 LGHNA and CDR2 YSLEER. The CDR3 protein is CASSQMGRGNTEAFF. For the CDR3, the DNA is TGCGCCAGCAGCCAAATGGGTCGGGGGAACACTGAAGCTTTCTTT.

The V call is TRBV19, the J call TRBJ2-1; 13 positions match TRBD2. From germline, CDR1 is LNHDA and CDR2 SQIVND (reference sequence). The V gene end was trimmed by 6 bases and the J gene end by 15 bases; junction bases not matched to a gene: 14. The CDR3 covers 15 residues. The CDR3 loop reads CASSFGLAGVGSRFF. The CDR3 region has the DNA TGTGCCAGTAGCTTCGGACTAGCGGGAGTTGGCTCGCGGTTCTTC.

The chain recombines TRBV7-8 with TRBJ2-2; D might be TRBD2 (5 bases). Germline CDR1 SGHVS, CDR2 FQNEAQ. CDR3 size: 13 residues. Trimming cost V 7 bases and J 6 bases, with 12 bases left between them. The CDR3 DNA reads as TGTGCCAGCATCGCGGACTTTCCCGGGGAGCTGTTTTTT. This sequence encodes CASIADFPGELFF.

This chain links TRBV25-1 with TRBJ2-3; TRBD1 agrees at 9 bases. Germline loops: CDR1 MGHDK, CDR2 SYGVNS. The CDR3 spans 16 residues. Trimming cost V 8 bases and J 8 bases; bases outside gene matches: 17. The CDR3 region has the DNA TGTGCCAGCTCCCCGGGACAGGGATGGACCGGGGGTACGCAGTATTTT. This sequence encodes CASSPGQGWTGGTQYF.

The chain combines TRBV7-8 with TRBJ2-2, with 7 bases lining up with TRBD1. After removal of 5 bases from V and 3 bases from J, the junction contained 6 bases not matched to a gene. CDR3 length: 15 amino acids. Germline V gene sequence: CDR1 SGHVS, CDR2 FQNEAQ. The CDR3 is CASSPRQGHTGELFF. The CDR3 DNA reads TGTGCCAGCAGCCCCCGACAGGGTCACACCGGGGAGCTGTTTTTT.

The V gene is TRBV28, the J gene TRBJ2-6, with 8 bases fitting TRBD2. Germline-derived CDR1 and CDR2 are MDHEN and SYDVKM. V shed 10 bases and J 0 bases; nucleotides not matched to a gene: 11. The CDR3 contains 17 residues. CDR3 sequence: CATLGQGTSSGANVLTF. Here the CDR3 DNA reads TGTGCCACCCTAGGGCAGGGGACTAGCTCTGGGGCCAACGTCCTGACTTTC.

This chain joins TRBV5-4 and TRBJ1-1; the match to TRBD1 covers 11 bases. Germline CDR1 reads SGHNT; CDR2 reads YYREEE (reference sequence). This CDR3 is 18 amino acids long. V lost 4 bases and J lost 4; bases outside the gene matches: 15. In DNA, the CDR3 is TGTGCCAGCAGCCCCGTCGCCGGGACAGGGGGGTTTGGCACTGAAGCTTTCTTT. Its protein product is CASSPVAGTGGFGTEAFF.

This clone was seen a few times. The chain recombines TRBV7-2 with TRBJ1-2, with TRBD1 as a possible D gene (6 bases). The V gene lost 1 base and the J gene lost 1 base, with 10 bases spanning the gap. Germline V gene sequence: CDR1 SGHTA, CDR2 FQGNSA. This CDR3 is 15 amino acids long. The chain's CDR3 is CASSLGARGNYGYTF. The CDR3 nucleotides read TGTGCCAGCAGCTTAGGCGCCAGGGGTAACTATGGCTACACCTTC.

The chain is built from TRBV15 and TRBJ2-7, with D perhaps TRBD2 (5 bases). V dropped 4 bases and J dropped 3 bases, with 19 bases sitting between them. Germline assignment: CDR1 LNHNV and CDR2 YYDKDF (reference sequence). The CDR3 contains 16 residues. CDR3 loop: CATSMGVAQRGYEQYF. CDR3 DNA: TGTGCCACCAGCATGGGAGTTGCCCAACGGGGCTACGAGCAGTACTTC.

The gene calls are TRBV18 and TRBJ2-7; no firm D call. V lost 3 bases to trimming and J lost 4 bases, with 4 bases between them. Per the germline V gene, CDR1 is KGHSH and CDR2 is LQKENI. The CDR3 extends over 11 amino acids. The CDR3 coding sequence is TGTGCCAGCTCACCCCTGTACGAGCAGTACTTC. Its translation is CASSPLYEQYF.

This sequence joins TRBV18 and TRBJ2-7; 7 positions match TRBD1. This CDR3 spans 14 amino acids. After removal of 5 bases from V and 5 bases from J, the junction contained 9 bases not matched to a gene. Looked up from germline, CDR1 is KGHSH and CDR2 is LQKENI. DNA of the CDR3: TGTGCCAGCTCAGTCCCACAGGGGAGCCACGAGCAGTACTTC. Its translation: CASSVPQGSHEQYF.

This clone was observed once. The chain couples TRBV10-3 to TRBJ2-2, with D perhaps matching TRBD1 (5 bases). The CDR3 is 16 residues long. Germline assignment: CDR1 ENHRY and CDR2 SYGVKD. V was trimmed by 6 bases and J by 2 bases, leaving 16 bases between them. The CDR3 DNA reads as TGTGCCATCAGCCCCCACGGACACCTAAACACCGGGGAGCTGTTTTTT. It translates to CAISPHGHLNTGELFF.

In this sample, this clone turned up once. The chain has TRBV5-1 and TRBJ2-5; weak D call: TRBD1 (6 bases). Germline V CDR1 and CDR2: SGHRS, YFSETQ. Between the trimmed V and J ends, which lost 0 bases and 2 bases, there was a span of 11 bases. The CDR3 contains 15 residues. The CDR3 sequence is CASSLGTALQETQYF. Written as DNA, the CDR3 is TGCGCCAGCAGCTTGGGGACAGCACTTCAAGAGACCCAGTACTTC.

The gene calls are TRBV6-5 and TRBJ2-2, with D perhaps TRBD2 (6 bases). This CDR3 region has 15 residues. The V gene's germline CDR1 is MNHEY and CDR2 SVGAGI. V dropped 7 bases and J dropped 4 bases, with 16 bases sitting between them. CDR3 DNA sequence: TGTGCCAGCACCGGGGTTAGCGGAGTCACCGGGGAGCTGTTTTTT. It codes for CASTGVSGVTGELFF.